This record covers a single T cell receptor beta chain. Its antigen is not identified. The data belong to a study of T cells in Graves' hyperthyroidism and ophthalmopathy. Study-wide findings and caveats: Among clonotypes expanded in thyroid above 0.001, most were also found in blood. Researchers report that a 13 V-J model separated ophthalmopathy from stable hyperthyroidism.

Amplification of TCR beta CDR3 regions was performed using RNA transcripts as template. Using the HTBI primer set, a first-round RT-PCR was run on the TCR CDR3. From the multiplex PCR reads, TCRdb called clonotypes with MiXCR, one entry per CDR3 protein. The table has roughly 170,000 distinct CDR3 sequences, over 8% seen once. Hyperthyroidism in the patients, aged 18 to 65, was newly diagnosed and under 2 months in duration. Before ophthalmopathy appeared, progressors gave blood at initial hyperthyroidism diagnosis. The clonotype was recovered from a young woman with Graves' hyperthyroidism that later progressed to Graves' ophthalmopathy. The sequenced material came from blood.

For the CDR3, the DNA is TGTGCCAGCAGTTTATTACACCCCGGGACAGGGGGCCACAATGAGCAGTTCTTC. Translated, it gives CASSLLHPGTGGHNEQFF. V and J are TRBV27 and TRBJ2-1; TRBD1 matches at 12 bases. V was clipped by 1 base and J by 5 bases; unmatched bases: 9. From germline, CDR1 is MNHEY and CDR2 SMNVEV (reference sequence). The CDR3 runs to 18 residues.